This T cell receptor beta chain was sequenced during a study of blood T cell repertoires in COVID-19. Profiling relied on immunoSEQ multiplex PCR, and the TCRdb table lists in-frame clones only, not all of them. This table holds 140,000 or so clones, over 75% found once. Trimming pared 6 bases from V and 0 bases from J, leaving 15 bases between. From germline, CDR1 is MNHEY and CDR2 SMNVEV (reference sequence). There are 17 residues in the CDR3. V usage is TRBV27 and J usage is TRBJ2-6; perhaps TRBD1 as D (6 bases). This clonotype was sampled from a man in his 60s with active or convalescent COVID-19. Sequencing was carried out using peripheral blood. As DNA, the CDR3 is TGTGCCAGCAGCCCGGGACACAGGATCTCTGGGGCCAACGTCCTGACTTTC. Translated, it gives CASSPGHRISGANVLTF.